This T cell receptor (beta chain) was sequenced for a study of spatial heterogeneity in lung cancer. Study background: Alpha-chain detections were consistently fewer than beta-chain detections among the sequences.

This clonotype was detected ten times or more. Its antigen is unknown. A library prepared for alpha chains yielded this beta chain as an off-target read; its size is of little meaning. Study observations and caveats: Expanded intratumoral alpha and beta TCR counts tracked tumor mutation counts.

The time point is: sample taken at primary tumor resection. Whole RNA came from tumor, nontumor lung or frozen PBMC and was sequenced without being sorted. MiXCR was run by TCRdb on the 5' RACE reads, yielding one entry per CDR3 protein. The repertoire has more than 1,300 distinct CDR3 sequences, over 10% of them found once; the top ten carry 15% to 20%. Germline values: CDR1 MGHDK, CDR2 SYGVNS. CDR3 length: 14 residues. V trimming: 5 bases; J trimming: 4 bases; junction bases outside the gene matches: 4. Specimen: lung tumor tissue, collected at surgery. This clonotype was obtained from a female donor with early-stage non-small cell lung cancer. This chain links TRBV25-1 with TRBJ2-5; 10 nucleotides agree with TRBD1. CDR3 bases: TGTGCCAGCAGTCGCGGACAGGGGGGAGAGACCCAGTACTTC. Encoded protein: CASSRGQGGETQYF.